Listed here are 19 T cell receptor beta chains from one sample, sequenced in a study of human T cells and chemical hapten exposure. Time point in this sample: pre-sensitization, week 0. Stated treatment: therapeutic diphenylcyclopropenone sensitization with weekly scalp DPC. TCRdb independently ran MiXCR on the RACE reads; one entry per CDR3 protein. The sample shows tens of thousands of distinct CDR3 sequences, around 7% of them seen only once. Sequencing was performed on whole blood, taken in connection with sensitization to the hapten diphenylcyclopropenone (DPC). The source of these receptors is a woman aged 25 to 45 with alopecia areata. Some clones in this sample may be carry-over from other donors' samples.

This clonotype was found many times. The chain links TRBV6-5 to TRBJ1-1, with 7 bases that match TRBD1. This CDR3 region has 15 residues. Germline V gives CDR1 MNHEY, CDR2 SVGAGI. After removal of 4 bases from V and 6 bases from J, the junction contained 11 bases not matched to a gene. The CDR3 reads CASSSTDRVWAEAFF. In nucleotides, the CDR3 is TGTGCCAGCAGTTCTACTGACAGGGTGTGGGCTGAAGCTTTCTTT.

J is TRBJ2-7 and V is TRBV19; D is possibly TRBD2 (6 bases). The germline V gene has CDR1 LNHDA and CDR2 SQIVND (reference sequence). The CDR3 sequence is 15 residues long. V dropped 5 bases and J dropped 2 bases, with 16 bases sitting between them. The CDR3: CASSESRGHTYEQYF. The CDR3 DNA reads TGTGCCAGTAGTGAATCGCGGGGCCACACCTACGAGCAGTACTTC. The full variable domain, with the rest looked up from reference TRBV19 and TRBJ2-7, is DGGITQSPKYLFRKEGQNVTLSCEQNLNHDAMYWYRQDPGQGLRLIYYSQIVNDFQKGDIAEGYSVSREKKESFPLTVTSAQKNPTAFYLCASSESRGHTYEQYFGPGTRLTVT.

This sequence joins TRBV7-3 and TRBJ2-3; D call uncertain. CDR3 length: 14 amino acids. Germline V lookup: CDR1 SGHTA, CDR2 FQGTGA. The V end was cut by 2 bases, the J end by 3 bases, with 9 bases between. CDR3 protein: CASSLRVETDTQYF. Here the CDR3 DNA reads TGTGCCAGCAGCTTACGGGTTGAAACAGATACGCAGTATTTT.

This clonotype was seen repeatedly, ten times or more. The chain has TRBV5-1 and TRBJ1-3; no clear D gene. Trimming left V 2 bases short and J 4 bases short, with 10 bases between. The V gene's germline CDR1 is SGHRS and CDR2 YFSETQ. CDR3 length: 14 residues. The CDR3, as DNA: TGCGCCAGCAGCTTCGGCGGAGACGGAAACACCATATATTTT. Translated: CASSFGGDGNTIYF.

This clonotype was recorded many times. The chain couples TRBV12-3 or TRBV12-4 to TRBJ1-2, with unresolved D. CDR3 size: 13 residues. The V end was cut by 3 bases, the J end by 1 base, with 6 bases between. CDR3 in DNA: TGTGCCAGCAGTTTGGCTATTAACTATGGCTACACCTTC. It specifies CASSLAINYGYTF.

This clonotype was found a few times. This sequence joins TRBV3-1 and TRBJ2-3; D ambiguous. Germline assignment: CDR1 LGHDT and CDR2 YNNKEL (reference sequence). The germline V and J ends were trimmed by 4 bases and 4 bases, with 15 bases remaining between them. The CDR3 spans 15 residues. The CDR3 sequence is CASSRWDSSADTQYF. Written as DNA, the CDR3 is TGTGCCAGCAGCCGTTGGGATTCAAGTGCAGATACGCAGTATTTT.

The V and J genes are TRBV5-1 and TRBJ1-2; weak D call: TRBD1 (5 bases). The CDR3 is 11 amino acids. Between the trimmed V and J ends, which lost 5 bases and 7 bases, there was a span of 9 bases. Germline-derived CDR1 and CDR2 are SGHRS and YFSETQ. The CDR3 DNA follows: TGCGCCAGCAGGGACACCGGTGGCTACACCTTC. It is translated as CASRDTGGYTF.

The chain uses TRBV7-9 and TRBJ1-6, with TRBD1 identical over 10 bases. The CDR3 has 15 amino acids. The trim removed 5 bases at V and 8 bases at J, leaving 6 bases unmatched. Looked up from germline, CDR1 is SEHNR and CDR2 is FQNEAQ (reference sequence). The CDR3 nucleotides read TGTGCCAGCAGCGGGGACAGGGGATTGGATTCACCCCTCCACTTT. Amino acid sequence: CASSGDRGLDSPLHF.

Ten or more counts support this clonotype. The rearrangement links TRBV7-9 to TRBJ2-3, with D possibly matching TRBD2 (6 bases). V was trimmed by 5 bases and J by 2 bases, leaving 17 bases between them. CDR3 length: 16 residues. Germline-derived CDR1 and CDR2 are SEHNR and FQNEAQ (reference sequence). The CDR3 coding sequence is TGTGCCAGCAGCCAACTAGCCGGACTTTACACAGATACGCAGTATTTT. It is translated as CASSQLAGLYTDTQYF. Full variable domain (outside the CDR3, taken from reference TRBV7-9 and TRBJ2-3): DTGVSQNPRHKITKRGQNVTFRCDPISEHNRLYWYRQTLGQGPEFLTYFQNEAQLEKSRLLSDRFSAERPKGSFSTLEIQRTEQGDSAMYLCASSQLAGLYTDTQYFGPGTRLTVL.

The sample holds a few counts of this clonotype. The chain joins TRBV6-6 to TRBJ1-1, with 10 positions matching TRBD1. The CDR3 totals 13 residues. J gave up 10 bases and V 0 bases, and 2 bases lay outside the gene matches. Looked up from germline, CDR1 is MNHNY and CDR2 is SVGAGI (reference sequence). As DNA, the CDR3 is TGTGCCAGCAGTTACTCGTGGACAGGGGGAGCTTTCTTT. It specifies CASSYSWTGGAFF.

This clonotype was seen a handful of times. The chain joins TRBV6-4 to TRBJ1-1, with D tentatively TRBD1 (6 bases). The CDR3 contains 13 residues. CDR1 MRHNA and CDR2 SNTAGT come from the germline V gene. The germline V and J ends were trimmed by 6 bases and 1 base, with 9 bases remaining between them. Here the CDR3 reads CASRETGNTEAFF. The CDR3 coding sequence is TGTGCCAGCAGGGAGACAGGGAACACTGAAGCTTTCTTT.

CDR3 in DNA: TGTGCCAGTAGTATGGGACAGGGACAGACTCAGCCCCAGCATTTT. Translated, it gives CASSMGQGQTQPQHF. The V and J genes are TRBV19 and TRBJ1-5; TRBD1 matches 9 bases. The V segment lost 3 bases and the J segment 6 bases; nucleotides outside the gene matches: 6. This CDR3 is built from 15 residues. Germline CDR1 reads LNHDA; CDR2 reads SQIVND (reference sequence).

This clonotype was recorded many times. The J gene is TRBJ1-6, the V gene TRBV15; unclear D gene. Trimming took 8 bases from V and 7 from J, leaving 9 bases between them. The CDR3 length is 12 residues. Looked up from germline, CDR1 is LNHNV and CDR2 is YYDKDF (reference sequence). This CDR3 is CATGRVNSPLHF. Written as DNA, the CDR3 is TGTGCCACCGGACGGGTCAATTCACCCCTCCACTTT.

As to this clonotype: The junction shows a germline mismatch at one end, possibly a read error. The chain couples TRBV4-3 to TRBJ2-1, with 8 positions matching TRBD2. From germline, CDR1 is LGHNA and CDR2 YSLEER. The CDR3 has 15 amino acids. CDR3 nucleotides: TGTGCCAGCAGCCAGACGGGGGGGCCCTACAATGAGCAGTTCTTC. Translation: CASSQTGGPYNEQFF.

Ten or more counts support this clonotype. This chain uses TRBV7-9 with TRBJ2-4; the match to TRBD1 covers 7 bases. The CDR3 totals 17 residues. The V segment lost 5 bases and the J segment 0 bases; nucleotides outside the gene matches: 10. Germline lookup yields CDR1 SEHNR and CDR2 FQNEAQ (reference sequence). In nucleotides, the CDR3 is TGTGCCAGCAGCCCAGGGACAGCGCCAGAAGCCAAAAACATTCAGTACTTC. Residues: CASSPGTAPEAKNIQYF.

This clonotype was recorded many times. The rearrangement uses TRBV6-2 or TRBV6-3 and TRBJ1-2; D is uncertain. The V gene's germline CDR1 is MNHEY and CDR2 SVGEGT. V was shortened by 5 bases and J by 6 bases, with 7 bases between the two germline ends. There are 11 residues in the CDR3. The CDR3 here is CASSHSNGYTF. CDR3 coding DNA: TGTGCCAGCAGTCACAGTAATGGCTACACCTTC.

This clonotype was seen at least ten times. The chain carries TRBV6-5 and TRBJ2-4; the D is unclear. V lost 2 bases and J 5 bases, leaving 13 bases between the germline ends. Germline V gives CDR1 MNHEY, CDR2 SVGAGI. The CDR3 covers 15 residues. In DNA form, the CDR3 reads TGTGCCAGCAGTTACGCCGGCAAAAGTCAAAACATTCAGTACTTC. It yields the protein CASSYAGKSQNIQYF.

Ten or more counts support this clonotype. The rearrangement joins TRBV2 to TRBJ1-2; 11 nucleotides agree with TRBD1. With V trimmed by 6 bases and J by 7 bases, 4 bases remained unmatched. The V gene's germline CDR1 is SNHLY and CDR2 FYNNEI. CDR3 size: 13 residues. In nucleotides, the CDR3 is TGTGCCAGCAGAGGACAGGGGGCTGGTGGCTACACCTTC. Encoded protein: CASRGQGAGGYTF.

This clonotype was counted at least ten times. This chain joins TRBV10-3 and TRBJ2-2; 8 bases map to TRBD1. Looked up from germline, CDR1 is ENHRY and CDR2 is SYGVKD. V shed 8 bases, J shed 3 bases, and the junction held 8 bases outside the gene matches. The CDR3 has 15 residues. CDR3 sequence: CAIGQTGVHTGELFF. The DNA of the CDR3 is TGTGCCATCGGGCAGACAGGGGTTCACACCGGGGAGCTGTTTTTT.